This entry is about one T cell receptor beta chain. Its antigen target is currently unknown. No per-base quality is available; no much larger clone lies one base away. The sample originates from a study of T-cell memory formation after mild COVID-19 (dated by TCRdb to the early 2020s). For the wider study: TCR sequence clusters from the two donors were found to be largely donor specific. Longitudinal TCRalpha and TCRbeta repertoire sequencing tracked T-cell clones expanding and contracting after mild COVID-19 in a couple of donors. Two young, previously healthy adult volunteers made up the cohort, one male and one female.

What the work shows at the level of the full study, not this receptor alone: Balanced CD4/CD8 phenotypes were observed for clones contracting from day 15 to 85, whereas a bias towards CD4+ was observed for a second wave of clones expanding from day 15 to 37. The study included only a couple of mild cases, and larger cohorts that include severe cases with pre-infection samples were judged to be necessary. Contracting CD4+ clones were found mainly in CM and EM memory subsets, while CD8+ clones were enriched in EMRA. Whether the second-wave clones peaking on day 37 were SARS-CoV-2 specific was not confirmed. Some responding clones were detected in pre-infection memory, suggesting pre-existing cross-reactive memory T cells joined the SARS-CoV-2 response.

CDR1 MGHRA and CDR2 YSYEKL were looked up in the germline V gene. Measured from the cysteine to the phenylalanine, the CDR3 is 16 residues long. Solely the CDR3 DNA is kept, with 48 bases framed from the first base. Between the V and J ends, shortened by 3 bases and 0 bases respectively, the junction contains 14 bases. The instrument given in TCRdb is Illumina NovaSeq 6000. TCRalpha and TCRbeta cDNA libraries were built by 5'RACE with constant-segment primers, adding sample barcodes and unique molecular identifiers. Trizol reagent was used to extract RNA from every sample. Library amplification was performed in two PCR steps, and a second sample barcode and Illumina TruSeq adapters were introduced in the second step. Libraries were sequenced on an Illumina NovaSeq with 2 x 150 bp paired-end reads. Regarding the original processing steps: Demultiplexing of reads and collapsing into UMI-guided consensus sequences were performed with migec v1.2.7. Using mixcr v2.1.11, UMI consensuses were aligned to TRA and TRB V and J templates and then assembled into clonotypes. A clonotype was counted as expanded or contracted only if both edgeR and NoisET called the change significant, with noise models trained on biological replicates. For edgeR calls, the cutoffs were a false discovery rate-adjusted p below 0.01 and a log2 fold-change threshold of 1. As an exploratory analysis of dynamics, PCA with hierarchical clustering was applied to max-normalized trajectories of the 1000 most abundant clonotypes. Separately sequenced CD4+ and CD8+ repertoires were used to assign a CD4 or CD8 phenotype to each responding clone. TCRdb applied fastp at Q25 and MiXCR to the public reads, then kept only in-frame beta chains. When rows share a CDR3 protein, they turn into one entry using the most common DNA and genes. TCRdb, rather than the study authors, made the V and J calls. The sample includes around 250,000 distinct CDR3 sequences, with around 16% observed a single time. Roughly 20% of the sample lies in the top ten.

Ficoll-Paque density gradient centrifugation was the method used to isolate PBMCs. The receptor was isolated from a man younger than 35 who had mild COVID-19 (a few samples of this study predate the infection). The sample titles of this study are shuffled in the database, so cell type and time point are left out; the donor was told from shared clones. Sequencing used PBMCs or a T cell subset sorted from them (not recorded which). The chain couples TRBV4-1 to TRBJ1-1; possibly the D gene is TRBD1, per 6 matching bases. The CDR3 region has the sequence CASSQNRVGVNTEAFF. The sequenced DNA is TGCGCCAGCAGCCAGAACAGGGTCGGGGTGAACACTGAAGCTTTCTTT.